The clone carrying this TCR beta chain was counted only a few times. What it binds is unknown. This specimen belongs to a study of beta chain features in type 1 diabetes. Findings of the study overall: Naive, central memory and regulatory TCRB repertoires appeared more similar among patients than healthy donors. Among patients with Type 1 diabetes, TCRB CDR3s were moderately but significantly shorter in every one of the four CD4+ subsets.

The length of the CDR3 is 12 residues. V was trimmed by 8 bases and J by 0 bases, leaving 5 bases between them. CDR1 is MNHNY, CDR2 SVGAGI, per germline (reference sequence). All of the isolated RNA was reverse transcribed, so expressed TCRB transcripts were sequenced. Sequenced naive, central memory and regulatory T cell samples produced an average of roughly 3.5 million reads. Only in-frame clones appear in the TCRdb table, and some are missing; sequencing was by immunoSEQ multiplex PCR. The sample has roughly 150,000 clones; 10% are singletons. This clonotype was sampled from a man aged 30-40 years with type 1 diabetes. The sequenced sample was central memory CD4+ T cells from blood. This chain uses TRBV6-6 with TRBJ1-5, with unresolved D. In DNA, the CDR3 is TGTGCCAGCTGTAATAGCAATCAGCCCCAGCATTTT. Its protein product is CASCNSNQPQHF.